This T cell receptor beta chain was retrieved from a study of blood T cell repertoires in COVID-19. The CDR3 consists of 15 residues. Per the germline V gene, CDR1 is SNHLY and CDR2 is FYNNEI. V lost 8 bases to trimming and J lost 1 base; unmatched junction nucleotides: 8. Data came from immunoSEQ multiplex PCR; TCRdb stores just in-frame clones and leaves some out. In the table there are 95,000 to 110,000 clones, around nine tenths of which are singletons. This chain links TRBV2 with TRBJ2-7; 10 bases fit TRBD1. The TCR sequence derives from a woman in her twenties or thirties with acute or convalescent COVID-19. The material sequenced was peripheral blood. The CDR3: CASDDRDRGSYEQYF. The CDR3 DNA is TGTGCCAGCGACGACCGGGACAGGGGTTCCTACGAGCAGTACTTC.